A single TCR beta chain is shown here with its context. These data belong to a study of CD8 T cells in Susac syndrome. RNA amounts of roughly 0.5 to 1 ug underwent reverse transcription with random hexamers. TCRdb re-called the immunoSEQ multiplex PCR reads through MiXCR, storing one row per CDR3 protein. The sample yields just under 95,000 distinct CDR3 sequences, around 94% seen once. This CDR3 is built from 16 residues. Per the germline V gene, CDR1 is LGHDT and CDR2 is YNNKEL (reference sequence). With 2 bases clipped from V and 1 base from J, the junction kept 8 bases outside the gene matches. The chain employs TRBV3-1 and TRBJ2-7; 7 positions match TRBD2. The specimen was CD4+ T cells from PBMCs. This clonotype was sampled from a human donor with Susac syndrome. The CDR3 DNA sequence: TGTGCCAGCAGCCAAATTAAGACGGGGGGATCCTACGAGCAGTACTTC. Translation: CASSQIKTGGSYEQYF.